This is a list of T cell receptor beta chains from one sample in a study of blood T cell repertoires in COVID-19. The assay was immunoSEQ multiplex PCR, and TCRdb's table has in-frame clones only and misses some. The sample contains about 200,000 clones, 80% to 90% of which appear only once. Input material: peripheral blood. These receptors were taken from a man aged 18-30 years with active or convalescent COVID-19. Each CDR3 is given with its conserved first and last residue. A D gene is named only where the DNA matches it firmly. Size is omitted from some rows. Given values are once, few, many or a class for expanded clones.

TRBJ1-1 TRBV5-1 few - CASSLEKGITEAFF TGCGCCAGCAGCTTGGAAAAGGGGATCACTGAAGCTTTCTTT
TRBJ2-1 TRBV13 once - CASSESPRAGMNEQFF TGTGCCAGCAGCGAGAGCCCTAGGGCGGGGATGAATGAGCAGTTCTTC
TRBJ2-3 TRBV11-3 - - CASSLGGTLSSTDTQYF TGTGCCAGCAGCTTAGGCGGGACCCTGTCCTCCACAGATACGCAGTATTTT
TRBJ2-7 TRBV27 - TRBD1 CASRSGTGNFEQYF TGTGCCAGCAGGTCCGGGACAGGTAACTTCGAGCAGTACTTC
TRBJ1-1 TRBV4-1 once TRBD1 CASSHRTGEAFF TGCGCCAGCAGCCACCGGACAGGGGAAGCTTTCTTT
TRBJ2-2 TRBV4-3 - - CASSQERTEAGGGGELFF TGCGCCAGCAGCCAAGAAAGGACGGAGGCCGGGGGTGGCGGGGAGCTGTTTTTT
TRBJ1-5 TRBV9 - - CASSVEAGNSNQPQHF TGTGCCAGCAGCGTAGAGGCAGGTAATAGCAATCAGCCCCAGCATTTT
TRBJ2-3 TRBV3-1/TRBV3-2 - - CASSHANRDTQYF TGTGCCAGCAGCCATGCGAACCGGGATACGCAGTATTTT
TRBJ1-5 TRBV30 - - CAWGWGGQQPQHF TGTGCCTGGGGGTGGGGGGGTCAACAGCCCCAGCATTTT
TRBJ2-2 TRBV7-9 - - CASTKLRAGELFF TGTGCCAGCACCAAACTCAGGGCCGGGGAGCTGTTTTTT
TRBJ2-7 TRBV10-3 - TRBD1 CAITGTGSSYEQYF TGTGCCATCACCGGGACAGGGTCATCCTACGAGCAGTACTTC
TRBJ1-1 TRBV7-8 - - CASSLEFRGGGAFF TGTGCCAGCAGCTTAGAATTCAGGGGTGGTGGAGCTTTCTTT
TRBJ1-2 TRBV18 - TRBD1 CASSLVQGLRYYGYTF TGTGCCAGCTCATTAGTACAGGGGTTGCGCTACTATGGCTACACCTTC
TRBJ2-2 TRBV19 - TRBD2 CASSTGLGSGRAPGELFF TGTGCCAGTAGTACAGGGTTGGGGAGCGGGAGGGCTCCCGGGGAGCTGTTTTTT
TRBJ1-4 TRBV30 - - CAWRSTGEKLFF TGTGCCTGGAGGTCTACAGGTGAAAAACTGTTTTTT
TRBJ2-7 TRBV5-1 - - CASSPTGAYEQYF TGCGCCAGCAGCCCCACGGGAGCCTACGAGCAGTACTTC
TRBJ2-1 TRBV19 - TRBD2 CASSKTSGLNEQFF TGTGCCAGTAGTAAGACTAGCGGGTTGAATGAGCAGTTCTTC
TRBJ2-1 TRBV5-1 - TRBD2 CASSLGLAGYNEQFF TGCGCCAGCAGCTTGGGCCTAGCGGGTTACAATGAGCAGTTCTTC
TRBJ2-5 TRBV6-6 - TRBD2 CASSKRTSGNVETQYF TGTGCCAGCAGTAAGCGGACTAGCGGGAACGTAGAGACCCAGTACTTC
TRBJ2-1 TRBV11-2 once TRBD1 CASSTTTGSSYNEQFF TGTGCCAGCAGCACAACGACAGGGAGCTCCTACAATGAGCAGTTCTTC
TRBJ1-5 TRBV30 few - CAWSVSGGPQHF TGTGCCTGGAGTGTAAGTGGAGGGCCCCAGCATTTT
TRBJ1-4 TRBV2 - TRBD1 CAGAQGGVGNEKLFF TGTGCCGGGGCCCAGGGGGGAGTTGGTAATGAAAAACTGTTTTTT
TRBJ2-7 TRBV6-5 - - CASRLGVGEQYF TGTGCCAGCCGGCTAGGCGTCGGCGAGCAGTACTTC
TRBJ2-1 TRBV6-4 - TRBD2 CASSLTPSGGDEQFF TGTGCCAGCAGCCTGACCCCCAGCGGGGGCGATGAGCAGTTCTTC
TRBJ2-1 TRBV4-2 - - CASSESWLSYNEQFF TGTGCCAGCAGCGAATCGTGGCTTTCCTACAATGAGCAGTTCTTC
TRBJ2-6 TRBV19 - - CASSRSSGANVLTF TGTGCCAGTAGTAGGAGCTCTGGGGCCAACGTCCTGACTTTC
TRBJ1-2 TRBV4-1 - - CASSQQGYGYTF TGCGCCAGCAGCCAACAGGGCTATGGCTACACCTTC
TRBJ2-7 TRBV7-2 few TRBD2 CASSPVAGPGGGKQYF TGTGCCAGCAGCCCTGTAGCGGGCCCCGGGGGAGGGAAGCAGTACTTC
TRBJ1-2 TRBV2 once TRBD1 CASSEALWQGAGGYTF TGTGCCAGCAGTGAAGCGCTTTGGCAGGGGGCCGGTGGCTACACCTTC
TRBJ2-7 TRBV28 - - CASSSKHRDTPYEQYF TGTGCCAGCAGTTCGAAACACCGGGACACACCCTACGAGCAGTACTTC
TRBJ1-1 TRBV29-1 - TRBD1 CSVDYAGGTEAFF TGCAGCGTTGACTATGCAGGGGGCACTGAAGCTTTCTTT
TRBJ2-5 TRBV19 - TRBD2 CASSQNSGSGETQYF TGTGCCAGTAGTCAGAATAGCGGGAGTGGGGAGACCCAGTACTTC
TRBJ2-1 TRBV7-3 - - CASSLTGVNEQFF TGTGCCAGCAGCTTAACGGGAGTTAATGAGCAGTTCTTC
TRBJ1-5 TRBV7-9 - TRBD1 CASSLSGTEYSNQPQHF TGTGCCAGCAGCTTATCCGGGACAGAGTATAGCAATCAGCCCCAGCATTTT
TRBJ2-7 TRBV3-1/TRBV3-2 few - CASSQARFSEQYF TGTGCCAGCAGCCAAGCGCGGTTCAGCGAGCAGTACTTC
TRBJ1-5 TRBV7-9 few - CASSQEAGSGNQPQHF TGTGCCAGCAGCCAAGAGGCCGGTTCGGGCAATCAGCCCCAGCATTTT
TRBJ1-5 TRBV28 - - CASSFRQVNQPQHF TGTGCCAGCAGTTTTCGACAGGTCAATCAGCCCCAGCATTTT
TRBJ1-5 TRBV15 - - CATSRDGTSYQPQHF TGTGCCACCAGCAGAGATGGGACTTCATATCAGCCCCAGCATTTT
TRBJ2-3 TRBV24-1 - TRBD2 CATIGPRTWRELSTDTQYF TGTGCCACCATCGGCCCCAGGACTTGGCGGGAGCTTTCGACGGATACGCAGTATTTT
TRBJ2-2 TRBV7-9 - - CASSPAGVGDTGELFF TGTGCCAGCAGCCCCGCTGGGGTAGGGGACACCGGGGAGCTGTTTTTT
TRBJ2-7 TRBV27 - - CASSLYGVLGEQYF TGTGCCAGCAGTTTATACGGGGTACTCGGGGAGCAGTACTTC
TRBJ1-2 TRBV11-2 - TRBD1 CASSLSGQGYGYTF TGTGCCAGCAGCTTATCGGGACAGGGGTATGGCTACACCTTC
TRBJ2-7 TRBV28 - - CASSSYRTGEQYF TGTGCCAGCAGTTCATATCGGACTGGCGAGCAGTACTTC
TRBJ1-1 TRBV19 - - CASSASRQVNTEAFF TGTGCCAGTAGTGCCTCCCGACAGGTGAACACTGAAGCTTTCTTT
TRBJ2-3 TRBV5-1 - - CASSLGWGKTDTQYF TGCGCCAGCAGCTTGGGATGGGGCAAAACAGATACGCAGTATTTT
TRBJ2-1 TRBV30 - - CAWSRRNEQFF TGTGCCTGGAGCCGCAGAAATGAGCAGTTCTTC
TRBJ1-5 TRBV28 - - CASRPQGRQPQHF TGTGCCAGCAGGCCACAGGGACGGCAGCCCCAGCATTTT
TRBJ2-1 TRBV29-1 - - CSVTKSSYEQFF TGCAGCGTTACGAAGAGTAGCTACGAGCAGTTCTTC
TRBJ2-7 TRBV7-9 few TRBD2 CASSAPGTSGDEQYF TGTGCCAGCAGCGCACCCGGGACTAGCGGGGACGAGCAGTACTTC
TRBJ1-3 TRBV28 - - CAAGAYVTIYF TGTGCTGCAGGGGCTTATGTGACCATATATTTT
TRBJ1-3 TRBV2 - - CASSSTGGNTIYF TGTGCCAGCAGTTCAACAGGGGGAAACACCATATATTTT
TRBJ1-2 TRBV6-4 - - CASSAGPREGYGYTF TGTGCCAGCAGCGCCGGGCCTCGGGAAGGCTATGGCTACACCTTC
TRBJ1-5 TRBV19 - TRBD1 CASSTLRGQRNQPQHF TGTGCCAGTAGTACACTAAGGGGACAGAGGAATCAGCCCCAGCATTTT
TRBJ2-7 TRBV6-6 many - CASSRGAGEQYF TGTGCCAGCAGCAGAGGCGCGGGCGAGCAGTACTTC
TRBJ1-4 TRBV9 - - CASSVEMTVTEKLFF TGTGCCAGCAGCGTCGAAATGACAGTCACCGAAAAACTGTTTTTT
TRBJ1-3 TRBV7-9 - - CASSLLSGGAGNTIYF TGTGCCAGCAGCTTACTATCGGGAGGAGCGGGAAACACCATATATTTT
TRBJ2-7 TRBV28 - - CASSNARSSYEQYF TGTGCCAGCTCCAACGCCCGGAGCTCCTACGAGCAGTACTTC
TRBJ1-2 TRBV28 - - CASSWGQNYGYTF TGTGCCAGCAGTTGGGGGCAGAACTATGGCTACACCTTC
TRBJ1-1 TRBV28 - - CASLTSMNTEAFF TGTGCCAGCCTCACTTCCATGAACACTGAAGCTTTCTTT